Each of the 32 T cell receptor beta chains below was sequenced from the same sample in a study of shared clonotypes between healthy human individuals. Only in-frame clones appear in the TCRdb table, and some are missing; sequencing was by immunoSEQ multiplex PCR. The sample holds a few hundred thousand clones, more than 95% seen once. Sequencing was performed on naive CD4+ T cells sorted from blood. Subset indicated: CD45RA+ positively selected. These receptors came from a young woman in good health.

The genes are TRBV11-3 and TRBJ2-7, with D possibly being TRBD2 (5 bases). The V gene lost 5 bases and the J gene lost 6 bases, with 17 bases spanning the gap. The CDR3 consists of 14 residues. CDR1 and CDR2 (germline): SGHNT, YENEEA. This CDR3 is CASSPHGLLGEQYF. For the CDR3, the DNA is TGTGCCAGCAGCCCCCACGGACTTCTCGGCGAGCAGTACTTC.

The V call is TRBV28, the J call TRBJ2-6, with no clear D. The V gene's germline CDR1 is MDHEN and CDR2 SYDVKM. The CDR3 is 16 amino acids. Trimming removed 2 bases from V and 4 bases from J, with 12 bases in between. The CDR3 loop is CASSLNRRSGANVLTF. In DNA, the CDR3 is TGTGCCAGCAGTTTAAACCGACGATCGGGGGCCAACGTCCTGACTTTC.

The chain has TRBV27 and TRBJ2-3; the D call may be TRBD1 or TRBD2 (6 bases each). The V gene's germline CDR1 is MNHEY and CDR2 SMNVEV (reference sequence). This CDR3 contains 16 residues. V was pared by 10 bases and J by 3 bases, with 23 bases between. CDR3 coding DNA: TGTGCCACTCAATGGGGGGCCGGGCGGGCTACAGATACGCAGTATTTT. Translating gives CATQWGAGRATDTQYF.

The chain carries TRBV29-1 and TRBJ1-1, with D possibly matching TRBD1 (6 bases). The CDR3 sequence is 14 residues long. Germline-derived CDR1 and CDR2 are SQVTM and ANQGSEA. Trimming took 5 bases from V and 5 from J, leaving 18 bases between them. CDR3 region: CSVNPQGRGTEAFF. The CDR3 DNA is TGCAGCGTTAATCCCCAGGGGCGAGGAACTGAAGCTTTCTTT.

This chain joins TRBV28 and TRBJ1-1, with TRBD1 matching over 7 bases. The CDR3 loop spans 13 amino acids. V lost 8 bases and J lost 0; bases outside the gene matches: 3. Per germline, CDR1 MDHEN and CDR2 SYDVKM. Here the CDR3 DNA reads TGTGCCAGCCGGGACAGCATGAACACTGAAGCTTTCTTT. Its translation: CASRDSMNTEAFF.

The chain has TRBV13 and TRBJ2-7; 8 bases map to TRBD2. J was trimmed by 2 bases and V by 1 base; bases with no gene match: 1. The CDR3 sequence is 14 residues long. Germline lookup yields CDR1 PRHDT and CDR2 FYEKMQ (reference sequence). The DNA of the CDR3 is TGTGCCAGCAGCTTAGTCGGGAGGGCCTACGAGCAGTACTTC. It yields the protein CASSLVGRAYEQYF.

The CDR3 coding sequence is TGTGCCAGCAGCTCCTCGAACGGAGGCACAGATACGCAGTATTTT. Translating it yields CASSSSNGGTDTQYF. The chain joins TRBV7-9 to TRBJ2-3, with D uncertain. Germline V gene data show CDR1 as SEHNR and CDR2 as FQNEAQ (reference sequence). V shed 4 bases and J shed 1 base, with 12 bases lying between them. This CDR3 comprises 15 residues.

The chain joins TRBV28 to TRBJ2-2; D possibly uses TRBD1 or TRBD2 (5 bases each). Trimming stripped 6 bases from V and 7 bases from J, with 12 bases between. The germline gives CDR1 MDHEN, CDR2 SYDVKM. CDR3 size: 13 residues. CDR3 residues: CASRGTIVGELFF. The CDR3 DNA is TGTGCCAGCAGAGGGACCATCGTCGGGGAGCTGTTTTTT.

The CDR3 here is CASSPRTPGEAFF. Here the CDR3 DNA reads TGTGCCAGCAGCCCCCGGACACCAGGGGAAGCTTTCTTT. The chain uses TRBV7-3 and TRBJ1-1, with D maybe TRBD1 (5 bases). Germline CDR1 and CDR2: SGHTA and FQGTGA. The V and J ends lost 5 bases and 8 bases respectively, with 15 bases between them. The CDR3 is made up of 13 amino acids.

In its sample, this clone was seen once. This sequence joins TRBV28 and TRBJ1-6; D remains ambiguous. Deletions cut 2 bases from V and 8 bases from J, with 16 bases between. Germline V lookup: CDR1 MDHEN, CDR2 SYDVKM. The CDR3 consists of 16 residues. The CDR3 DNA reads as TGTGCCAGCAGTTTAACCGTCCCCCCCGGATATTCACCCCTCCACTTT. As protein: CASSLTVPPGYSPLHF. Based on the CDR3 plus reference TRBV28 and TRBJ1-6, the full variable domain is DVKVTQSSRYLVKRTGEKVFLECVQDMDHENMFWYRQDPGLGLRLIYFSYDVKMKEKGDIPEGYSVSREKKERFSLILESASTNQTSMYLCASSLTVPPGYSPLHFGNGTRLTVT.

The chain has TRBV1 and TRBJ2-3. TRBV1 is tagged as a pseudogene. CDR3 size: 19 residues. The DNA for the CDR3 is TGCACCAGCAGCCAGCTGGGACGGCTGATAGACCTCACCACAGATACGCAGTATTTT. Its protein is CTSSQLGRLIDLTTDTQYF.

The chain uses TRBV18 and TRBJ2-7; the match to TRBD1 covers 10 bases. The germline V gene encodes CDR1 KGHSH and CDR2 LQKENI. The CDR3 has 16 amino acids. Trimming at V came to 2 bases and at J to 6 bases, leaving 10 bases not matched to a gene. In DNA form, the CDR3 reads TGTGCCAGCTCACCAGGGATAGGGACAGGGGTGATCGAGCAGTACTTC. It translates to CASSPGIGTGVIEQYF.

The chain is built from TRBV11-2 and TRBJ2-7, with 9 bases aligning to TRBD1. This CDR3 spans 16 amino acids. In germline, CDR1 is SGHAT, CDR2 FQNNGV. Trimming at V came to 5 bases and at J to 4 bases, leaving 12 bases not matched to a gene. CDR3 in amino acids: CASSPGRGQGNYEQYF. The CDR3 coding sequence is TGTGCCAGCAGCCCCGGCAGAGGACAGGGGAATTACGAGCAGTACTTC.

The chain has TRBV6-6 and TRBJ2-6, with D perhaps TRBD1 (5 bases). The CDR3 runs 16 residues. Per the germline V gene, CDR1 is MNHNY and CDR2 is SVGAGI (reference sequence). V lost 7 bases to trimming and J lost 2 bases, with 15 bases between them. For the CDR3, the DNA is TGTGCCAGCACAGCAGGGTCTCTGGCTGGGGCCAACGTCCTGACTTTC. This gives the protein CASTAGSLAGANVLTF.

J is TRBJ1-4 and V is TRBV19; D possibly corresponds to TRBD1 (5 bases). The CDR3 loop spans 14 amino acids. V was clipped by 5 bases and J by 2 bases, with 9 bases between them. Germline CDR1 and CDR2: LNHDA and SQIVND (reference sequence). CDR3 bases: TGTGCCAGTAGTTTTTGGGGGACTAATGAAAAACTGTTTTTT. This translates into CASSFWGTNEKLFF.

The chain uses TRBV19 and TRBJ1-1; D remains unclear. This CDR3 has 11 amino acids. Germline V gives CDR1 LNHDA, CDR2 SQIVND (reference sequence). V was shortened by 3 bases and J by 10 bases, with 9 bases between the two germline ends. The CDR3 here is CASSIPPAAFF. In DNA, the CDR3 is TGTGCCAGTAGTATTCCCCCGGCAGCTTTCTTT.

The V gene is TRBV2, the J gene TRBJ2-2; no clear D. The V and J ends lost 7 bases and 3 bases respectively, with 15 bases between them. Germline assignment: CDR1 SNHLY and CDR2 FYNNEI. The CDR3 sequence is 15 residues long. CDR3 sequence: CASTTRPRYTGELFF. The CDR3 nucleotides are TGTGCCAGCACAACTCGCCCTCGTTACACCGGGGAGCTGTTTTTT.

This sequence joins TRBV6-1 and TRBJ2-2, with 8 bases matching TRBD1. The germline CDR1 and CDR2 sequences are MNHNS and SASEGT. The CDR3 contains 15 residues. V dropped 6 bases and J dropped 3; count of bases not matched to a gene: 6. The CDR3 DNA is TGTGCCAGCAGACAGGGGGAGACTTACACCGGGGAGCTGTTTTTT. Amino acids: CASRQGETYTGELFF.

The CDR3 nucleotides read TGTGCCAGCAGCTTAGCGTGGGCGAGTCAAACCGATTACACAGATACGCAGTATTTT. This sequence encodes CASSLAWASQTDYTDTQYF. The chain employs TRBV7-9 and TRBJ2-3; D is unclear. CDR1 and CDR2 from the germline V gene are SEHNR and FQNEAQ (reference sequence). The CDR3 is 19 residues long. V gave up 0 bases and J gave up 2 bases, with 21 bases separating them.

The chain joins TRBV28 to TRBJ1-5, with a weak D call TRBD1 (5 bases). This CDR3 region has 16 residues. Per germline, CDR1 MDHEN and CDR2 SYDVKM. V was shortened by 6 bases and J by 0 bases, with 15 bases between the two germline ends. Here the CDR3 reads CASSGQGQYSNQPQHF. The CDR3, as DNA: TGTGCCAGCAGCGGACAAGGCCAATATAGCAATCAGCCCCAGCATTTT.

The chain combines TRBV19 with TRBJ2-1; a possible D gene is TRBD2 (5 bases). Germline assignment: CDR1 LNHDA and CDR2 SQIVND (reference sequence). This CDR3 spans 14 amino acids. V lost 4 bases to trimming and J lost 3 bases, with 10 bases between them. The CDR3 is CASSKAELYNEQFF. The CDR3 DNA sequence: TGTGCCAGTAGTAAAGCGGAGCTCTACAATGAGCAGTTCTTC. The full variable domain, with the rest looked up from reference TRBV19 and TRBJ2-1, is DGGITQSPKYLFRKEGQNVTLSCEQNLNHDAMYWYRQDPGQGLRLIYYSQIVNDFQKGDIAEGYSVSREKKESFPLTVTSAQKNPTAFYLCASSKAELYNEQFFGPGTRLTVL.

The genes are TRBV19 and TRBJ1-2; D not resolved. This CDR3 has 14 amino acids. CDR1 is LNHDA, CDR2 SQIVND, per germline (reference sequence). The V and J ends lost 1 base and 0 bases respectively, with 6 bases between them. The CDR3, as DNA: TGTGCCAGTAGTATAGTTGGGGCTAACTATGGCTACACCTTC. Translated, it gives CASSIVGANYGYTF.

This clone was seen a single time. This chain links TRBV4-2 with TRBJ1-2; D not certain. Per germline, CDR1 LGHNA and CDR2 YNFKEQ. The CDR3 runs to 13 residues. V was cut by 2 bases and J by 8 bases, with 12 bases left in between. For the CDR3, the DNA is TGTGCCAGCAGCCAAATGATGGGCAGCGGCTACACCTTC. Protein: CASSQMMGSGYTF.

The genes are TRBV2 and TRBJ2-1; 9 bases are shared with TRBD1. With 4 bases clipped from V and 6 bases from J, the junction kept 10 bases outside the gene matches. CDR3 size: 16 residues. Germline V gene sequence: CDR1 SNHLY, CDR2 FYNNEI. The DNA of the CDR3 is TGTGCCAGCAGTGTCCTAGGGGGACAGGGATTCAATGAGCAGTTCTTC. It specifies CASSVLGGQGFNEQFF.

The rearrangement joins TRBV5-5 to TRBJ2-7; D gene ambiguous. The CDR3 has 13 amino acids. V dropped 2 bases and J dropped 7 bases, with 13 bases sitting between them. Germline loops: CDR1 SGHKS, CDR2 YYEKEE (reference sequence). The CDR3 bases are TGTGCCAGCAGCTTATCCAGCGATGGAGAGCAGTACTTC. This codes for CASSLSSDGEQYF.

This chain connects TRBV6-5 to TRBJ2-7, with D possibly being TRBD2 (5 bases). The V gene's germline CDR1 is MNHEY and CDR2 SVGAGI. The CDR3 runs to 12 residues. Trimming took off 6 bases at V and 6 bases at J, with 12 bases between the two ends. The CDR3 coding sequence is TGTGCCAGCAGCCGGACTCGCTCCGAGCAGTACTTC. Translated: CASSRTRSEQYF.

For the CDR3, the DNA is TGTGCCATCAGCTTAGCGGGAGGGCCCAAAGATACGCAGTATTTT. It translates to CAISLAGGPKDTQYF. V usage is TRBV10-3 and J usage is TRBJ2-3, with 11 positions matching TRBD2. The CDR3 length is 15 residues. The germline gives CDR1 ENHRY, CDR2 SYGVKD. J was trimmed by 5 bases and V by 6 bases; bases with no gene match: 7.

The V and J genes are TRBV28 and TRBJ2-1; D may be TRBD2 (6 bases). Trimming shortened V by 5 bases and J by 0 bases, and 20 bases separated the two germline ends. The CDR3 is 18 residues long. Germline CDR1 reads MDHEN; CDR2 reads SYDVKM. This CDR3 reads CASSGVGHGSPSYNEQFF. CDR3 in DNA: TGTGCCAGCAGTGGGGTTGGGCACGGGAGTCCCTCCTACAATGAGCAGTTCTTC.

The chain is built from TRBV7-3 and TRBJ2-2; D is uncertain. The CDR3 sequence is 13 residues long. Germline V gene data show CDR1 as SGHTA and CDR2 as FQGTGA. V lost 5 bases and J lost 2, with 6 bases in between. CDR3 region: CASSVDNTGELFF. The CDR3 nucleotides are TGTGCCAGCAGCGTAGATAACACCGGGGAGCTGTTTTTT. The full variable domain, completed using reference TRBV7-3 and TRBJ2-2, is GAGVSQTPSNKVTEKGKYVELRCDPISGHTALYWYRQSLGQGPEFLIYFQGTGAADDSGLPNDRFFAVRPEGSVSTLKIQRTERGDSAVYLCASSVDNTGELFFGEGSRLTVL.

The CDR3 bases are TGTGCCAGCATAGACAGGGGGACCTACGAGCAGTACTTC. Protein: CASIDRGTYEQYF. The chain employs TRBV6-1 and TRBJ2-7, with 9 bases matching TRBD1. V was pared by 7 bases and J by 2 bases, with 3 bases of the junction left unmatched. Germline V lookup: CDR1 MNHNS, CDR2 SASEGT. This CDR3 is 13 amino acids long.

The rearrangement links TRBV7-2 to TRBJ2-7; D ambiguous. CDR3 length: 12 residues. The V and J ends lost 5 bases and 6 bases respectively, with 11 bases between them. Germline V gene lookup returns CDR1 SGHTA and CDR2 FQGNSA. The CDR3 DNA is TGTGCCAGCAGCGGCCTTGGGTCCGAGCAGTACTTC. It encodes CASSGLGSEQYF.

J is TRBJ2-7 and V is TRBV28; D is ambiguous. V lost 5 bases, J lost 7 bases, and 15 bases lay in between. This CDR3 contains 13 residues. CDR1 is MDHEN and CDR2 is SYDVKM in the germline V gene. The DNA of the CDR3 is TGTGCCAGCAGTAAAGACACCGTGAGAGAGCAGTACTTC. Protein product: CASSKDTVREQYF.